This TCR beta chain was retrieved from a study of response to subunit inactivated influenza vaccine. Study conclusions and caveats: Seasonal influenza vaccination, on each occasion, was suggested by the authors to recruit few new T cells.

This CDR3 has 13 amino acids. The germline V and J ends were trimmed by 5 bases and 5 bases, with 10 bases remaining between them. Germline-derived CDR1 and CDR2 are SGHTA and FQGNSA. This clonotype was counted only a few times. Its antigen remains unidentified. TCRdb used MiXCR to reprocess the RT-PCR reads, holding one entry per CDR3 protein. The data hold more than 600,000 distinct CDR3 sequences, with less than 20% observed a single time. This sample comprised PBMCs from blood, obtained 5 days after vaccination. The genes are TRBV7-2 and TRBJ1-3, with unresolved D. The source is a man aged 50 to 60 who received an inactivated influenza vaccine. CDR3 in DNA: TGTGCCAGCAGCCCCCGCGGCCGAAACACCATATATTTT. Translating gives CASSPRGRNTIYF.